Each of the 32 T cell receptor beta chains below was sequenced from the same sample in a study of regulatory T cells in long-lasting Graves disease. Time point in this sample: persistent/refractory GD, antithyroid drugs over 5 years with positive TRAb. Researchers made the TCR library from RNA that was extracted from PBMCs. With iRepertoire HTBI primers and Arm-PCR of CDR3 regions, TCR beta libraries were built. Each CDR3 protein is one row after TCRdb ran MiXCR on the multiplex PCR reads. The data show around 460,000 distinct CDR3 sequences, less than 25% seen once. The source material was peripheral blood mononuclear cells (PBMCs), sampled when the disease was refractory, from a patient treated with antithyroid drugs. The receptors derive from a female donor with Graves disease.

V usage is TRBV12-3 or TRBV12-4 and J usage is TRBJ1-3; no clear D gene. Trimming cost V 5 bases and J 3 bases, with 5 bases left between them. CDR3 length: 12 residues. The CDR3 region has the DNA TGTGCCAGCAGTGTAATTGGAAACACCATATATTTT. This encodes CASSVIGNTIYF.

This clonotype was observed a few times. The gene calls are TRBV6-5 and TRBJ2-5, with a tentative D call TRBD2 (5 bases). Trimming cost V 0 bases and J 4 bases, with 9 bases left between them. There are 14 residues in the CDR3. The germline CDR1 and CDR2 sequences are MNHEY and SVGAGI. The CDR3 bases are TGTGCCAGCAGTTACTCTGACGGACTAGAGACCCAGTACTTC. Protein product: CASSYSDGLETQYF.

The sample holds many counts of this clonotype. The chain employs TRBV6-5 and TRBJ1-4; D is uncertain. Germline lookup yields CDR1 MNHEY and CDR2 SVGAGI. The CDR3 is made up of 12 amino acids. V lost 0 bases to trimming and J lost 6 bases, with 2 bases between them. The CDR3 DNA reads as TGTGCCAGCAGTTACTCGGATGAAAAACTGTTTTTT. It yields the protein CASSYSDEKLFF.

The chain uses TRBV7-9 and TRBJ1-4, with unresolved D. With 5 bases removed from V and 7 bases from J, the gap between germline ends came to 14 bases. Germline assignment: CDR1 SEHNR and CDR2 FQNEAQ (reference sequence). The CDR3 has 14 residues. CDR3 in DNA: TGTGCCAGCAGCCAACCGGGCCTCGGTGAAAAACTGTTTTTT. Residues: CASSQPGLGEKLFF.

A note on this clonotype: A read error is possible here, since a much larger clone lies one base away. V is TRBV18 and J is TRBJ2-6, with D uncertain. The germline V gene has CDR1 KGHSH and CDR2 LQKENI. Trimming took off 3 bases at V and 2 bases at J, with 8 bases between the two ends. The CDR3 has 15 amino acids. CDR3 sequence: CASSPTRPGANVLTF. In DNA form, the CDR3 reads TGTGCCAGCTCACCGACACGCCCTGGGGCCAACGTCCTGACTTTC.

Many counts were recorded for this clonotype. V gene TRBV28 combines with J gene TRBJ1-2; D is unclear. The V and J ends lost 3 bases and 6 bases respectively, with 8 bases between them. Germline values: CDR1 MDHEN, CDR2 SYDVKM. The CDR3 length is 12 residues. The CDR3 is CASSFGGNGYTF. CDR3 nucleotides: TGTGCCAGCAGTTTCGGCGGAAATGGCTACACCTTC.

Only a few counts were recorded for this clonotype. J is TRBJ1-5 and V is TRBV27, with 8 bases identical to TRBD1. The trim removed 2 bases at V and 4 bases at J, leaving 4 bases unmatched. The CDR3 runs to 15 residues. Germline values: CDR1 MNHEY, CDR2 SMNVEV (reference sequence). This CDR3 is CASSLVRQGNQPQHF. In DNA form, the CDR3 reads TGTGCCAGCAGTTTAGTCAGACAGGGGAATCAGCCCCAGCATTTT.

This clonotype has at least ten counts. The rearrangement links TRBV19 to TRBJ1-1; D perhaps matches TRBD1 (6 bases). The CDR3 runs 14 residues. Germline V lookup: CDR1 LNHDA, CDR2 SQIVND (reference sequence). V lost 0 bases and J 5 bases, leaving 10 bases between the germline ends. DNA of the CDR3: TGTGCCAGTAGTATAGAAGCCGGACAGACTGAAGCTTTCTTT. As protein: CASSIEAGQTEAFF.

Many counts were recorded for this clonotype. V gene TRBV12-3 or TRBV12-4 combines with J gene TRBJ1-6; no reliable D call. The CDR3 is 14 residues long. V lost 5 bases to trimming and J lost 8 bases, with 13 bases between them. The DNA for the CDR3 is TGTGCCAGCAGTAGGACCACGTCGGATTCACCCCTCCACTTT. Amino acids: CASSRTTSDSPLHF.

This chain links TRBV3-1 with TRBJ2-2, with 12 nucleotides matching TRBD2. Germline trimming cut 3 bases from V and 7 bases from J; bases unmatched to any gene: 3. Germline V gene data show CDR1 as LGHDT and CDR2 as YNNKEL (reference sequence). This CDR3 has 15 amino acids. The chain's CDR3 is CASSQTSGSGGELFF. CDR3 nucleotides: TGTGCCAGCAGCCAGACTAGCGGGAGTGGCGGGGAGCTGTTTTTT.

This clonotype was counted many times. The genes are TRBV11-2 and TRBJ1-1, with D unresolved. The ends were cut back, 1 base at V and 8 bases at J, with 5 bases in the middle. CDR3 length: 11 amino acids. Germline V lookup: CDR1 SGHAT, CDR2 FQNNGV. Written as DNA, the CDR3 is TGTGCCAGCAGCTTAGTTCGGGAAGCTTTCTTT. Amino acids: CASSLVREAFF.

The V gene is TRBV5-1, the J gene TRBJ1-6; D gene ambiguous. Trimming pared 0 bases from V and 6 bases from J, leaving 7 bases between. Germline CDR1 reads SGHRS; CDR2 reads YFSETQ. The CDR3 has 14 residues. The CDR3 reads CASSLDSFNSPLHF. For the CDR3, the DNA is TGCGCCAGCAGCTTGGACAGTTTTAATTCACCCCTCCACTTT.

The CDR3 loop is CASSLVHGGSGTGEQFF. The CDR3 DNA is TGTGCCAGCAGCTTAGTCCACGGGGGTAGCGGGACGGGTGAGCAGTTCTTC. V is TRBV7-2 and J is TRBJ2-1; 8 bases map to TRBD2. Looked up from germline, CDR1 is SGHTA and CDR2 is FQGNSA. J lost 9 bases, V lost 1 base, and 14 bases had no gene match. CDR3 length equals 17 residues.

This clonotype was seen only a few times. The V gene is TRBV7-3, the J gene TRBJ2-5; TRBD2 matches at 7 bases. Looked up from germline, CDR1 is SGHTA and CDR2 is FQGTGA. The length of the CDR3 is 15 residues. Trimming at V came to 5 bases and at J to 5 bases, leaving 11 bases not matched to a gene. CDR3 residues: CASSPGGGGRETQYF. The CDR3 bases are TGTGCCAGCAGCCCGGGTGGGGGGGGTCGGGAGACCCAGTACTTC.

This clonotype was picked up a small number of times. The V gene is TRBV6-1, the J gene TRBJ1-5; a weak D match, TRBD1 (5 bases). Trimming removed 2 bases at V and 9 bases at J, with 17 bases between. This CDR3 is 15 amino acids long. Germline CDR1 reads MNHNS; CDR2 reads SASEGT. In nucleotides, the CDR3 is TGTGCCAGCAGTGAAACAGAGCCCCGCGGGGGGCCCCAGCATTTT. It codes for CASSETEPRGGPQHF.

A note on this clonotype: A read error is possible here, since a much larger clone lies one base away. The chain couples TRBV28 to TRBJ1-1; D unresolved. The V gene lost 2 bases and the J gene lost 0 bases, with 19 bases spanning the gap. Looked up from germline, CDR1 is MDHEN and CDR2 is SYDVKM. This CDR3 has 18 amino acids. CDR3 sequence (DNA): TGTGCCAGCAGTTTAAGGATGAACAGACAACCGCTGAACACTGAAGCTTTCTTT. It codes for CASSLRMNRQPLNTEAFF.

V usage is TRBV7-9 and J usage is TRBJ2-7, with D possibly being TRBD2 (5 bases). V was pared by 8 bases and J by 2 bases, with 13 bases between. This CDR3 region has 13 residues. CDR1 SEHNR and CDR2 FQNEAQ come from the germline V gene (reference sequence). The CDR3 bases are TGTGCCAGCGGTGGACTGCAAGCCTACGAGCAGTACTTC. Protein sequence: CASGGLQAYEQYF.

The rearrangement links TRBV4-1 to TRBJ2-2; TRBD2 might be the D (5 bases). The CDR3 loop spans 20 amino acids. Germline-derived CDR1 and CDR2 are MGHRA and YSYEKL. V was clipped by 6 bases and J by 4 bases, with 30 bases between them. The CDR3 spells CASRFISGSDRSRRTGELFF. The CDR3 nucleotides read TGCGCCAGCAGATTTATTTCGGGGTCAGATCGAAGCAGGCGCACCGGGGAGCTGTTTTTT.

There are a few counts of this clonotype. This chain links TRBV27 with TRBJ1-1, with D unclear. The CDR3 has 14 amino acids. Between the trimmed V and J ends, which lost 0 bases and 3 bases, there was a span of 8 bases. Germline V lookup: CDR1 MNHEY, CDR2 SMNVEV (reference sequence). The CDR3 is CASSLSQSYTEAFF. The CDR3 DNA is TGTGCCAGCAGTTTATCCCAGAGTTACACTGAAGCTTTCTTT.

The chain recombines TRBV19 with TRBJ1-2, with 7 nucleotides matching TRBD1. This CDR3 has 13 residues. Germline V gene sequence: CDR1 LNHDA, CDR2 SQIVND (reference sequence). J lost 3 bases, V lost 9 bases, and 7 bases had no gene match. Here the CDR3 reads CARSGQKDYGYTF. As DNA, the CDR3 is TGTGCCAGGTCGGGACAGAAAGACTATGGCTACACCTTC.

This clonotype showed up many times. The CDR3 loop is CASTPGDRGTEAFF. The CDR3 DNA is TGTGCCAGCACCCCCGGGGACAGGGGAACTGAAGCTTTCTTT. The rearrangement links TRBV12-3 or TRBV12-4 to TRBJ1-1; TRBD1 aligns across 10 bases. The CDR3 length is 14 residues. Trimming at V came to 7 bases and at J to 5 bases, leaving 7 bases not matched to a gene.

The CDR3 nucleotides read TGTGCCAGCAGCTTAGTATGGAGCCGGGAGTCCGCAACTAATGAAAAACTGTTTTTT. It specifies CASSLVWSRESATNEKLFF. This chain links TRBV7-9 with TRBJ1-4; D is undetermined. This CDR3 is 19 amino acids long. The V gene's germline CDR1 is SEHNR and CDR2 FQNEAQ (reference sequence). Trimming cost V 1 base and J 0 bases, with 18 bases left between them. Supplemented by reference TRBV7-9 and TRBJ1-4, the full variable domain reads DTGVSQNPRHKITKRGQNVTFRCDPISEHNRLYWYRQTLGQGPEFLTYFQNEAQLEKSRLLSDRFSAERPKGSFSTLEIQRTEQGDSAMYLCASSLVWSRESATNEKLFFGSGTQLSVL.

As regards this clonotype: This may stem from a read error, because a much larger clone lies one nucleotide away. Likely a read error: the CDR3 ends without its conserved phenylalanine or tryptophan. The chain uses TRBV29-1 and TRBJ2-4, with 12 bases lining up with TRBD2. V dropped 1 base and J dropped 7; count of bases not matched to a gene: 5. The CDR3 sequence is 15 residues long. The germline V gene has CDR1 SQVTM and CDR2 ANQGSEA. The CDR3 protein is CSVEASGRARNIQYL. Here the CDR3 DNA reads TGCAGCGTTGAAGCTAGCGGGAGGGCGAGGAACATTCAGTACCTC.

This clonotype was detected many times. This sequence joins TRBV5-6 and TRBJ1-2, with a weak D call TRBD1 (5 bases). The germline gives CDR1 SGHDT, CDR2 YYEEEE. The CDR3 is 14 amino acids. V dropped 5 bases and J dropped 3 bases, with 14 bases sitting between them. The CDR3 nucleotides are TGTGCCAGCAGGTTAATGGGGCTCGACTATGGCTACACCTTC. Translating it yields CASRLMGLDYGYTF.

This clonotype was counted a single time. A read error may explain this, as a much larger clone is one base away. The J gene is TRBJ1-2, the V gene TRBV20-1, with unresolved D. This CDR3 contains 15 residues. The V end was cut by 3 bases, the J end by 1 base, with 15 bases between. Germline-derived CDR1 and CDR2 are DFQATT and SNEGSKA (reference sequence). DNA of the CDR3: TGCAGTGCTAGGGTGGCACTCGCCCATAACTATGGCTACACCTTC. Translation: CSARVALAHNYGYTF.

This clonotype has ten or more counts. CDR3: CASSYGGYTF. CDR3 bases: TGTGCCAGCAGTTACGGTGGCTACACCTTC. The chain links TRBV6-5 to TRBJ1-2; D uncertain. Germline CDR1 is MNHEY and CDR2 is SVGAGI. V was shortened by 2 bases and J by 7 bases, with 2 bases between the two germline ends. The CDR3 sequence is 10 residues long.

The chain employs TRBV5-1 and TRBJ2-3; D gene unclear. Trimming removed 4 bases at V and 4 bases at J, with 7 bases between. Germline values: CDR1 SGHRS, CDR2 YFSETQ. CDR3 length equals 12 residues. The CDR3: CASSVLADTQYF. The CDR3 region has the DNA TGCGCCAGCAGCGTGCTCGCAGATACGCAGTATTTT.

The chain combines TRBV7-2 with TRBJ2-5; 12 nucleotides line up with TRBD2. TRBJ2-1 explains the end of the DNA better; the J call may be wrong. The germline V gene has CDR1 SGHTA and CDR2 FQGNSA. CDR3 length: 15 residues. Here the CDR3 DNA reads TGTGCCAGCAGCACATGGACTAGCGGGGATAATGAGCAGTTCTTC. Translating it yields CASSTWTSGDNEQFF.

This clonotype was seen more than once but under ten times. This chain links TRBV7-2 with TRBJ2-7, with D perhaps TRBD2 (5 bases). Germline V gives CDR1 SGHTA, CDR2 FQGNSA. Trimming stripped 4 bases from V and 1 base from J, with 14 bases between. There are 15 residues in the CDR3. The CDR3 nucleotides read TGTGCCAGCAGCTCTACCCCCCGCGGGTCCTACGAGCAGTACTTC. It specifies CASSSTPRGSYEQYF.

This chain joins TRBV5-1 and TRBJ1-4; TRBD1 aligns across 7 bases. Trimming at V came to 4 bases and at J to 3 bases, leaving 9 bases not matched to a gene. This CDR3 contains 16 residues. CDR1 SGHRS and CDR2 YFSETQ come from the germline V gene. CDR3 nucleotide sequence: TGCGCCAGCAGCCCTGACAGGGAGTGGCCTAATGAAAAACTGTTTTTT. It is translated as CASSPDREWPNEKLFF.

As for this clonotype: Possible read error: a much larger clone is one base away. V gene TRBV3-1 combines with J gene TRBJ2-4; D perhaps matches TRBD2 (6 bases). The J call is doubtful: the DNA matches TRBJ2-5 better. CDR3 length equals 16 residues. The V gene's germline CDR1 is LGHDT and CDR2 YNNKEL (reference sequence). DNA for the CDR3: TGTGTCAGCAGCCAAGATACTGCGGGACTTCAAGAGACCCAGTACTTC. This gives the protein CVSSQDTAGLQETQYF.

V is TRBV30 and J is TRBJ1-1; TRBD1 agrees at 7 bases. CDR1 GTSNPN and CDR2 SVGIG come from the germline V gene (reference sequence). CDR3 length equals 13 residues. V lost 7 bases to trimming and J lost 3 bases; unmatched junction nucleotides: 8. The CDR3 sequence is CASTGVGDTEAFF. CDR3 bases: TGTGCCTCAACAGGGGTGGGGGACACTGAAGCTTTCTTT.